The 32 T cell receptor beta chains given below trace back to one sample, sequenced in a study of blood T cell repertoires in COVID-19. Clones were sequenced by immunoSEQ multiplex PCR, and TCRdb holds only the in-frame ones, with some missing. The table shows about 150,000 clones, with about four fifths occurring only once. Sequencing was carried out using peripheral blood. The source is a man between 65 and 80 years old with active or convalescent COVID-19.

J is TRBJ2-7 and V is TRBV18; perhaps TRBD1 as D (6 bases). V lost 2 bases and J lost 6, with 11 bases in between. The CDR3 consists of 13 residues. CDR1 and CDR2 (germline): KGHSH, LQKENI. The CDR3 loop is CASSPSRGGEQYF. The CDR3 DNA follows: TGTGCCAGCTCACCATCCAGGGGCGGCGAGCAGTACTTC. Full variable domain (rest looked up from reference TRBV18 and TRBJ2-7): NAGVMQNPRHLVRRRGQEARLRCSPMKGHSHVYWYRQLPEEGLKFMVYLQKENIIDESGMPKERFSAEFPKEGPSILRIQQVVRGDSAAYFCASSPSRGGEQYFGPGTRLTVT.

The rearrangement uses TRBV18 and TRBJ2-7; 7 bases are a match to TRBD1. V shed 2 bases and J 9 bases; nucleotides not matched to a gene: 10. The CDR3 is made up of 14 amino acids. CDR1 KGHSH and CDR2 LQKENI come from the germline V gene. The CDR3 nucleotides are TGTGCCAGCTCACCAGCCGGGACAGACGGGTGGCAGTACTTC. Its translation is CASSPAGTDGWQYF.

V gene TRBV5-1 combines with J gene TRBJ1-2; D is uncertain. The CDR3 runs 16 residues. The V and J ends lost 0 bases and 0 bases respectively, with 12 bases between them. Looked up from germline, CDR1 is SGHRS and CDR2 is YFSETQ. The CDR3 DNA follows: TGCGCCAGCAGCTTGGGGGAGTTGGGAGCTAACTATGGCTACACCTTC. As protein: CASSLGELGANYGYTF.

This clone was seen a single time. J is TRBJ2-7 and V is TRBV4-3; no firm D call. Trimming stripped 0 bases from V and 1 base from J, with 7 bases between. CDR1 LGHNA and CDR2 YSLEER come from the germline V gene. This CDR3 is 14 amino acids long. This CDR3 reads CASSQDLSSYEQYF. In DNA, the CDR3 is TGCGCCAGCAGCCAAGATCTGAGTTCCTACGAGCAGTACTTC.

The genes are TRBV18 and TRBJ2-5; D gene ambiguous. From germline, CDR1 is KGHSH and CDR2 LQKENI. V dropped 0 bases and J dropped 1 base, with 6 bases sitting between them. The CDR3 loop spans 14 amino acids. CDR3 DNA: TGTGCCAGCTCACCACCGGGCAGCCAAGAGACCCAGTACTTC. The encoded protein is CASSPPGSQETQYF.

Concerning this clone: This may arise from a read error, as a much more abundant clone is one base away. Other DNA sequences from this sample encode an identical CDR3 as well. This rearrangement joins TRBV6-4 to TRBJ2-3; possibly TRBD1 for D (5 bases). The CDR3 loop spans 14 amino acids. The germline V and J ends were trimmed by 2 bases and 1 base, with 7 bases remaining between them. Germline loops: CDR1 MRHNA, CDR2 SNTAGT. CDR3 DNA sequence: TGTGCCAGCAGTGACCAGGGTGGCACAGATACGCAGTATTTT. The encoded protein is CASSDQGGTDTQYF.

The CDR3 spells CAWSHGGDNGYTF. The CDR3 DNA reads TGTGCCTGGAGCCACGGTGGGGACAATGGCTACACCTTC. The V call is TRBV30, the J call TRBJ1-2; a weak D match, TRBD1 (6 bases). This CDR3 contains 13 residues. CDR1 GTSNPN and CDR2 SVGIG come from the germline V gene (reference sequence). Trimming took off 3 bases at V and 6 bases at J, with 14 bases between the two ends.

The chain carries TRBV29-1 and TRBJ1-1; TRBD1 aligns across 7 bases. V gave up 7 bases and J gave up 2 bases; unmatched junction bases: 13. The CDR3 is 15 residues long. Germline V gene sequence: CDR1 SQVTM, CDR2 ANQGSEA. In nucleotides, the CDR3 is TGCAGCGCCTCCAAAACGGGACAGACAAACACTGAAGCTTTCTTT. It is translated as CSASKTGQTNTEAFF.

The chain links TRBV25-1 to TRBJ2-1; D is possibly TRBD1 (6 bases). Trimming took off 4 bases at V and 4 bases at J, with 20 bases between the two ends. The germline gives CDR1 MGHDK, CDR2 SYGVNS. This CDR3 comprises 17 residues. CDR3 coding DNA: TGTGCCAGCAGTGCCTTCAAGTCATGGGACAATTACAATGAGCAGTTCTTC. Translated, it gives CASSAFKSWDNYNEQFF.

This rearrangement joins TRBV30 to TRBJ1-5; 7 nucleotides align to TRBD1. J gave up 2 bases and V 3 bases, and 4 bases lay outside the gene matches. Per germline, CDR1 GTSNPN and CDR2 SVGIG (reference sequence). The CDR3 contains 14 residues. The CDR3 nucleotides are TGTGCCTGGAGGGACAGGAATCGCAATCAGCCCCAGCATTTT. Its protein product is CAWRDRNRNQPQHF.

This clone was observed a single time. The V gene is TRBV6-5, the J gene TRBJ1-1; no reliable D call. The CDR3 length is 16 residues. Germline V gives CDR1 MNHEY, CDR2 SVGAGI. V was cut by 0 bases and J by 4 bases, with 15 bases left in between. The CDR3 bases are TGTGCCAGCAGTTACTCGGGGTTAGGAGGAATCACTGAAGCTTTCTTT. It is translated as CASSYSGLGGITEAFF.

The J gene is TRBJ2-2, the V gene TRBV12-5; 8 bases match TRBD1. There are 16 residues in the CDR3. The trim removed 1 base at V and 5 bases at J, leaving 6 bases unmatched. Germline V gene lookup returns CDR1 LGHNT and CDR2 FRNRAP. CDR3 coding DNA: TGTGCTAGTGGTTTGGACCAGGGGGCGAGGACCGGGGAGCTGTTTTTT. Translating gives CASGLDQGARTGELFF.

The chain carries TRBV2 and TRBJ1-2, with 8 nucleotides matching TRBD1. The germline V gene has CDR1 SNHLY and CDR2 FYNNEI. The V gene end was trimmed by 5 bases and the J gene end by 8 bases; junction bases not matched to a gene: 4. There are 12 residues in the CDR3. For the CDR3, the DNA is TGTGCCAGCAGTCAGGGGGCGGGAGGCTACACCTTC. Amino acid sequence: CASSQGAGGYTF.

The rearrangement joins TRBV19 to TRBJ1-1; 9 bases fit TRBD1. Germline-derived CDR1 and CDR2 are LNHDA and SQIVND (reference sequence). The J segment lost 1 base and the V segment lost 3 bases, leaving 0 bases of the junction unmatched. The CDR3 is 14 amino acids. CDR3 DNA sequence: TGTGCCAGTAGTATGACAGGGGGGAACACTGAAGCTTTCTTT. It is translated as CASSMTGGNTEAFF.

V gene TRBV11-1 combines with J gene TRBJ2-3; 9 bases line up with TRBD2. Germline V gene sequence: CDR1 SGHAT, CDR2 FQDESV (reference sequence). Trimming removed 2 bases from V and 4 bases from J; junction bases left unmatched: 7. CDR3 length equals 16 residues. The CDR3 sequence: CASSLLSGSGADTQYF. The CDR3 DNA sequence: TGTGCCAGCAGCTTACTTAGCGGGAGTGGTGCAGATACGCAGTATTTT.

Note on this clone: This CDR3 is also generated by other DNA sequences in the sample. The chain links TRBV5-1 to TRBJ1-4; the D is unclear. The CDR3 totals 14 residues. The V gene's germline CDR1 is SGHRS and CDR2 YFSETQ. Between the trimmed V and J ends, which lost 0 bases and 5 bases, there was a span of 8 bases. The CDR3 nucleotides read TGCGCCAGCAGCTTGGAGCCCAACAATGAAAAACTGTTTTTT. As protein: CASSLEPNNEKLFF.

J is TRBJ2-1 and V is TRBV6-6; 7 positions match TRBD1. V lost 5 bases and J lost 4; bases outside the gene matches: 5. CDR1 MNHNY and CDR2 SVGAGI come from the germline V gene (reference sequence). CDR3 size: 14 residues. The CDR3 nucleotides are TGTGCCAGCAGTACACAGGGGAAGTACAATGAGCAGTTCTTC. Protein sequence: CASSTQGKYNEQFF.

The rearrangement joins TRBV23-1 to TRBJ1-1, with D perhaps matching TRBD1 (6 bases). TRBV23-1 is an ORF; its function is uncertain. Deletions cut 0 bases from V and 5 bases from J, with 13 bases between. CDR3 length: 15 residues. The CDR3 bases are TGCGCCAGCAGTCAATCGATACAGGGTAGAACTGAAGCTTTCTTT. Amino acids: CASSQSIQGRTEAFF.

This chain joins TRBV5-5 and TRBJ1-2; 7 nucleotides align to TRBD1. Germline CDR1 SGHKS, CDR2 YYEKEE (reference sequence). The V gene end was trimmed by 0 bases and the J gene end by 8 bases; junction bases not matched to a gene: 7. The CDR3 runs to 14 residues. DNA of the CDR3: TGTGCCAGCAGCTTGGGCAGGGGGACGGGAGGCTACACCTTC. It encodes CASSLGRGTGGYTF.

The gene calls are TRBV9 and TRBJ2-7; the D gene is possibly TRBD1 (6 bases). From germline, CDR1 is SGDLS and CDR2 YYNGEE. V shed 4 bases and J shed 0 bases, with 11 bases lying between them. The CDR3 sequence is 14 residues long. The CDR3 DNA follows: TGTGCCAGCAGCTTTAGACAGGCCTCCTACGAGCAGTACTTC. It specifies CASSFRQASYEQYF.

This chain uses TRBV12-3 or TRBV12-4 with TRBJ1-1; perhaps TRBD1 as D (6 bases). This CDR3 has 13 residues. Trimming pared 3 bases from V and 8 bases from J, leaving 13 bases between. The CDR3, as DNA: TGTGCCAGCAGTTTCCAAGGTGACAGGGAAGCTTTCTTT. It codes for CASSFQGDREAFF.

V usage is TRBV5-1 and J usage is TRBJ1-2; D is perhaps TRBD1 (5 bases). V lost 0 bases and J lost 7, with 13 bases in between. Germline-derived CDR1 and CDR2 are SGHRS and YFSETQ. The CDR3 spans 14 residues. The CDR3 loop reads CASSLDGATGGYTF. CDR3 sequence (DNA): TGCGCCAGCAGCTTGGATGGGGCGACGGGTGGCTACACCTTC. Using reference TRBV5-1 and TRBJ1-2 for the parts outside the CDR3, the full variable domain is KAGVTQTPRYLIKTRGQQVTLSCSPISGHRSVSWYQQTPGQGLQFLFEYFSETQRNKGNFPGRFSGRQFSNSRSEMNVSTLELGDSALYLCASSLDGATGGYTFGSGTRLTVV.

The chain combines TRBV15 with TRBJ2-1, with D unresolved. Trimming stripped 0 bases from V and 10 bases from J, with 10 bases between. The V gene's germline CDR1 is LNHNV and CDR2 YYDKDF (reference sequence). CDR3 length: 13 residues. The CDR3, as DNA: TGTGCCACCAGCAGAGATCTTGTCGGGGAGCAGTTCTTC. As protein: CATSRDLVGEQFF.

The chain recombines TRBV5-8 with TRBJ2-3; D perhaps matches TRBD1 (6 bases). CDR3 length: 16 residues. The germline V gene has CDR1 SGHTS and CDR2 YDEGEE. Deletions cut 4 bases from V and 0 bases from J, with 15 bases between. The CDR3 nucleotides are TGTGCCAGCAGCCCCGGGACACTTGTAAGCACAGATACGCAGTATTTT. It is translated as CASSPGTLVSTDTQYF.

The table lists this clone with a count of one. The J gene is TRBJ2-3, the V gene TRBV2; the match to TRBD1 covers 10 bases. Trimming cost V 5 bases and J 3 bases; bases outside gene matches: 5. The germline gives CDR1 SNHLY, CDR2 FYNNEI. The length of the CDR3 is 15 residues. This chain's CDR3 is CASSTGQGRTDTQYF. The CDR3 DNA reads as TGTGCCAGCAGTACGGGACAGGGGAGGACAGATACGCAGTATTTT.

The rearrangement uses TRBV5-8 and TRBJ1-6; 10 bases map to TRBD1. This CDR3 spans 17 amino acids. Germline V gives CDR1 SGHTS, CDR2 YDEGEE. Losses at the gene ends were 2 bases for V and 3 bases for J; bases not matched to a gene: 5. Here the CDR3 DNA reads TGTGCCAGCAGCTTCCGGGACAGGGGAGTCTATAATTCACCCCTCCACTTT. Translated, it gives CASSFRDRGVYNSPLHF.

The chain links TRBV11-2 to TRBJ1-2; D unresolved. The CDR3 runs to 14 residues. Trimming shortened V by 1 base and J by 4 bases, and 10 bases separated the two germline ends. Germline V gene data show CDR1 as SGHAT and CDR2 as FQNNGV. The CDR3 loop reads CASSLGASPYGYTF. The DNA for the CDR3 is TGTGCCAGCAGCTTAGGGGCCTCTCCCTATGGCTACACCTTC.

The count of this clone is one. The CDR3: CASSQGLTSTQYF. The CDR3 DNA reads as TGTGCCAGCAGCCAAGGTCTAACTAGCACGCAGTATTTT. The gene calls are TRBV14 and TRBJ2-3; D is perhaps TRBD2 (6 bases). Germline V gene data show CDR1 as SGHDN and CDR2 as FVKESK. The V and J ends lost 1 base and 9 bases respectively, with 11 bases between them. This CDR3 spans 13 amino acids.

This chain uses TRBV6-1 with TRBJ2-7, with 8 bases matching TRBD1. Trimming removed 6 bases from V and 1 base from J; junction bases left unmatched: 11. Per germline, CDR1 MNHNS and CDR2 SASEGT. The CDR3 sequence is 16 residues long. The CDR3: CASRERAGGWSYEQYF. DNA of the CDR3: TGTGCCAGCAGGGAAAGGGCAGGGGGCTGGTCCTACGAGCAGTACTTC.

The chain couples TRBV10-3 to TRBJ2-5, with D possibly being TRBD1 (5 bases). This CDR3 region has 13 residues. Germline V gene sequence: CDR1 ENHRY, CDR2 SYGVKD. Between the trimmed V and J ends, which lost 4 bases and 4 bases, there was a span of 10 bases. The CDR3 is CAISVGDPETQYF. The CDR3, as DNA: TGTGCCATCAGTGTAGGGGATCCAGAGACCCAGTACTTC.

The chain is built from TRBV5-1 and TRBJ1-4; the D is unclear. The CDR3 sequence is 16 residues long. Trimming cost V 3 bases and J 0 bases, with 12 bases left between them. The germline gives CDR1 SGHRS, CDR2 YFSETQ. CDR3 DNA: TGCGCCAGCAGCTCTGGTACCCTATCAACTAATGAAAAACTGTTTTTT. Translating gives CASSSGTLSTNEKLFF.

The chain couples TRBV18 to TRBJ2-5, with D possibly TRBD2 on 6 matching bases. This CDR3 is 13 amino acids long. Germline V gives CDR1 KGHSH, CDR2 LQKENI. Between the trimmed V and J ends, which lost 3 bases and 3 bases, there was a span of 8 bases. The CDR3 DNA reads as TGTGCCAGCTCACCGGGGGGAGAAGAGACCCAGTACTTC. Protein sequence: CASSPGGEETQYF.